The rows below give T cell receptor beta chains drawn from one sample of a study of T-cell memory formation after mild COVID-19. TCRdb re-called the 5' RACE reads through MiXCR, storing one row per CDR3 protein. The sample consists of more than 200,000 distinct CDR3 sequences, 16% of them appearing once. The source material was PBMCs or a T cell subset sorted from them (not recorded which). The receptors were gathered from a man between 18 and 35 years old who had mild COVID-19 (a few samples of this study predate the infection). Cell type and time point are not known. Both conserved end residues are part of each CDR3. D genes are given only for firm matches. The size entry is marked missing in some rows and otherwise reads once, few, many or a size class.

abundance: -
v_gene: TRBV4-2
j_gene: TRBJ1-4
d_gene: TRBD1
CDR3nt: TGTGCCAGCAGCCCCCGGGTGGGCAGGGGGTCCGAAAAACTGTTTTTT
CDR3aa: CASSPRVGRGSEKLFF

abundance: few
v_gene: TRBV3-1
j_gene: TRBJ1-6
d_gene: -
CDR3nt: TGTGCCAGCAGCCAGGGTCATGGCGGAGTTTCGGACCTCCACTTT
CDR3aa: CASSQGHGGVSDLHF

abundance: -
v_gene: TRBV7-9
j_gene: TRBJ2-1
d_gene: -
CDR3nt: TGTGCCAGCAGCTTACACGGGGCCCTTGTCTACAATGAGCAGTTCTTC
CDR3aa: CASSLHGALVYNEQFF

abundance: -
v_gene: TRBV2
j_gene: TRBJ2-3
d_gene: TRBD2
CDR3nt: TGTGCCAGCAGTGTAAGCGGGGGGGCAGATACGGAGTATTTT
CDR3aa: CASSVSGGADTEYF

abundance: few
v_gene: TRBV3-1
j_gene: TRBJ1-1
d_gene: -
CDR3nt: TGTGCCAGCATCGGGAACACTGAAGCTTTCTTT
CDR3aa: CASIGNTEAFF

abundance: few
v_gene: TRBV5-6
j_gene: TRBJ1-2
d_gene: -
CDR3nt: TGTGCCAGCAGCCCGGCGTCCCGCCGCTATGGCTACACCTTC
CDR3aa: CASSPASRRYGYTF

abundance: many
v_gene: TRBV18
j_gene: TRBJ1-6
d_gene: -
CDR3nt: TGTGCCAGCTCACCAGGGATTAATTCACCCCTCCACTTT
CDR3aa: CASSPGINSPLHF

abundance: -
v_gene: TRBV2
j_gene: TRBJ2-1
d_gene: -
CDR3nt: TGTGCCAGCAGTGCAGAGGGGAATGAGCAGTTCTTC
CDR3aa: CASSAEGNEQFF

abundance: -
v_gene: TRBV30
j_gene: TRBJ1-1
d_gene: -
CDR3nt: TGTGCCTGGAGGCAGGGTTTGAGCACTGAAGCTTTCTTT
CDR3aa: CAWRQGLSTEAFF

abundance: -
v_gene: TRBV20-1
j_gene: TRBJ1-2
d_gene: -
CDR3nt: TGCAGTGCTAGATCCCAGGCAGGAGCCTATGGCTACACCTTC
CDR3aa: CSARSQAGAYGYTF